Below, one TCR beta chain is given with its context. Its specificity is unknown. One end of the junction does not line up with germline, which may come from a read error. This record comes from a study of identical twins. Study-level results: Twins showed weaker excess sharing in their beta out-of-frame sequences. Fewer insertions marked abundant cord blood beta clonotypes; young adult naive trended weakly, memory not at all.

In every case, the donor was a healthy Caucasian. Template switching introduced a universal primer site, and the cDNA bore unique molecular identifiers. TCRdb reanalysed the 5' RACE reads using MiXCR and keeps one entry per CDR3 protein. The data contain 450,000 or so distinct CDR3 sequences, approximately 14% of them singletons. The data also belong to a second study, concerning yellow fever vaccine responses in identical twins.

The clonotype was recovered from a young woman in good health. Input material: CD4+ T cells sorted from blood.

CDR3 sequence reads: CASSLGTSGSRIF. The DNA for the CDR3 is TGTGCCAGCAGCTTGGGGACTAGCGGGAGTAGGATCTTC. The chain couples TRBV11-1 to TRBJ2-1; 14 nucleotides match TRBD2. The germline V gene encodes CDR1 SGHAT and CDR2 FQDESV (reference sequence). The CDR3 covers 13 residues. Looking up the rest from reference TRBV11-1 and TRBJ2-1 gives the full variable domain: EAEVAQSPRYKITEKSQAVAFWCDPISGHATLYWYRQILGQGPELLVQFQDESVVDDSQLPKDRFSAERLKGVDSTLKIQPAELGDSAMYLCASSLGTSGSRIFGPGTRLTVL.